The rows below give T cell receptor beta chains drawn from one sample of a study of CD8 T cells in Susac syndrome. A single record per CDR3 protein comes from TCRdb applying MiXCR to the immunoSEQ multiplex PCR reads. This table has about 160,000 distinct CDR3 sequences, approximately 95% appearing once. Material: CD4+ T cells from PBMCs. The source is a human donor with multiple sclerosis. CDR3s include the opening cysteine and the closing phenylalanine or tryptophan. Each record gives: D gene, J gene, CDR3 length, clone size, V gene, CDR3 DNA, CDR3 protein. D genes are given only for firm matches. Only part of the rows carry a size: once, few, many, or a class if the clone is expanded.

NA,TRBJ1-2,16,NA,TRBV19,TGTGCCACCAGAAGTACCGGGACCGGTTTTAACTATGGCTACACCTTC,CATRSTGTGFNYGYTF
NA,TRBJ2-1,13,NA,TRBV4-3,TGCGCCAGCAGCCCGGCCCCAGGGCGTGAGCAGTTCTTC,CASSPAPGREQFF
NA,TRBJ1-2,16,once,TRBV28,TGTGCCAGCAGTTTATACGGCGGCGGGACGAGGTATGGCTACACCTTC,CASSLYGGGTRYGYTF
NA,TRBJ2-7,15,NA,TRBV4-3,TGCGCCAGCAGCCGAGCCCTAGCAAACTCCTACGAGCAGTACTTC,CASSRALANSYEQYF
NA,TRBJ1-2,14,NA,TRBV19,TGTGCCAGTAGTATTTCTTCGGGTAACTATGGCTACACCTTC,CASSISSGNYGYTF
NA,TRBJ1-1,14,NA,TRBV3-1,TGTGCCAGCAGCCAGGACAAGATGAACACTGAAGCTTTCTTT,CASSQDKMNTEAFF
NA,TRBJ2-4,16,NA,TRBV5-1,TGCGCCAGCAGCTTGGCCGCGGAGTCGGCCAAAAACATTCAGTACTTC,CASSLAAESAKNIQYF
NA,TRBJ2-5,12,NA,TRBV12-3/TRBV12-4,TGTGCCAGCAGTTTTATCCGAGAGACCCAGTACTTC,CASSFIRETQYF
NA,TRBJ2-2,11,NA,TRBV7-2,TGTGCCAGCAGCCCGTATCGGGAGCTGTTTTTT,CASSPYRELFF
TRBD1,TRBJ2-7,18,NA,TRBV12-3/TRBV12-4,TGTGCCAGCAGTCGTCAGACAGGGATCCCACTCACTTCATCCGAGCAGTACTTC,CASSRQTGIPLTSSEQYF
TRBD1,TRBJ1-1,13,NA,TRBV29-1,TGCAGCGTTGAGCGGGACAGATCCCCTGAAGCTTTCTTT,CSVERDRSPEAFF
NA,TRBJ2-3,13,NA,TRBV30,TGTGCCTGGAGAACCGGGGCAATAGATACGCAGTATTTT,CAWRTGAIDTQYF
TRBD2,TRBJ2-5,13,NA,TRBV3-1,TGTGCCAGCAGCTCCAGCGGGAGGGAGACCCAGTACTTC,CASSSSGRETQYF
TRBD1,TRBJ1-1,16,NA,TRBV6-2/TRBV6-3,TGTGCCAGCCTTCCTCACAGGGGGAACATGAACACTGAAGCTTTCTTT,CASLPHRGNMNTEAFF
TRBD2,TRBJ2-1,20,NA,TRBV11-1,TGTGCCAGCTCTCCAAGTAGCGGGAGCACGAAATGGTATTCCTACAATGAGCAGTTCTTC,CASSPSSGSTKWYSYNEQFF
NA,TRBJ2-1,16,NA,TRBV7-2,TGTGCCAGCGGATCATCCCGGGGGAGCTCCTACAATGAGCAGTTCTTC,CASGSSRGSSYNEQFF
NA,TRBJ2-7,16,NA,TRBV27,TGTGCCAGCAGCCCAGCAAATAGGGGGGGGTCCTACGAGCAGTACTTC,CASSPANRGGSYEQYF
NA,TRBJ1-1,13,once,TRBV4-1,TGCGCCAGCAGCCAAGATCGTGGATTAGAAGCTTTCTTT,CASSQDRGLEAFF
TRBD2,TRBJ2-7,16,NA,TRBV3-1,TGTGCCAGCAGCCCCTTCTGGACTAGCGGGAGTAGCGAGCAGTACTTC,CASSPFWTSGSSEQYF
TRBD2,TRBJ2-2,14,NA,TRBV20-1,TGCAGTGCAAAAGCGGGAGGGCTCACCGGGGAGCTGTTTTTT,CSAKAGGLTGELFF
NA,TRBJ2-5,14,NA,TRBV29-1,TGCAGCGGGTGGGCGGGATCCTTGGCGGAGACCCAGTACTTC,CSGWAGSLAETQYF
NA,TRBJ2-7,15,NA,TRBV6-2/TRBV6-3,TGTGCCAGCAGTTACTCCACCACTAGCTTATACGAGCAGTACTTC,CASSYSTTSLYEQYF
TRBD2,TRBJ2-3,20,once,TRBV6-5,TGTGCCAGCAGTTCCACGCGGCTTCTCGGACTAGCGGGAGGGGTAGATACGCAGTATTTT,CASSSTRLLGLAGGVDTQYF
NA,TRBJ2-7,14,once,TRBV13,TGTGCCAGCAAAGAACGCTCCTTGGGGTACGAGCAGTACTTC,CASKERSLGYEQYF
NA,TRBJ2-1,13,NA,TRBV2,TGTGCCAGCAGTCACGGCCGACGGAATGAGCAGTTCTTC,CASSHGRRNEQFF
TRBD1,TRBJ1-4,18,NA,TRBV4-1,TGCGCCAGCAGCCAAGGCCCTACCGGGACAGACTTAAATGAAAAACTGTTTTTT,CASSQGPTGTDLNEKLFF
TRBD2,TRBJ2-7,15,once,TRBV11-2,TGTGCCAGCAGCTTAGGCCCGGGAGGTTCCCACGAGCAGTACTTC,CASSLGPGGSHEQYF
NA,TRBJ1-1,15,NA,TRBV5-1,TGCGCCAGCAGCTTGGCGGCGGGGACAACGCGTGAAGCTTTCTTT,CASSLAAGTTREAFF
NA,TRBJ1-5,13,once,TRBV2,TGTGCCAGCCAGACAGAGTACAATCAGCCCCAGCATTTT,CASQTEYNQPQHF
NA,TRBJ1-2,15,NA,TRBV30,TGTGCCTGGAGGGAATACCCGGGGCTTGCCGATGGCTACACCTTC,CAWREYPGLADGYTF
TRBD2,TRBJ2-7,13,NA,TRBV6-5,TGTGCCAGTAGCGGGAGGGGACTCTACGAGCAGTACTTC,CASSGRGLYEQYF
TRBD2,TRBJ2-1,16,NA,TRBV6-5,TGTGCCAGCAGTTACTTCTCTAGCGGGTCCTACAATGAGCAGTTCTTC,CASSYFSSGSYNEQFF
NA,TRBJ1-2,15,NA,TRBV4-3,TGCGCCAGCAGCCAAGAGAGAAGGACTAACTATGGCTACACCTTC,CASSQERRTNYGYTF
NA,TRBJ1-1,13,NA,TRBV5-1,TGCGCCAGCAGCCTGAATGACAGAAATGAAGCTTTCTTT,CASSLNDRNEAFF
NA,TRBJ2-2,16,NA,TRBV6-1,TGTGCCAGCACCCCATCGGAAGGAGGAGGAACCGGGGAGCTGTTTTTT,CASTPSEGGGTGELFF
NA,TRBJ1-2,14,NA,TRBV28,TGTGCCAGCAGTTTACCGGCAGGTCCTGATGGCTACACCTTC,CASSLPAGPDGYTF
NA,TRBJ1-5,11,once,TRBV28,TGTGCCAGCAGTAAGTACCAGCCCCAGCATTTT,CASSKYQPQHF
NA,TRBJ2-2,12,NA,TRBV30,TGTGCCTGGAGTGTACACACCGGGGAGCTGTTTTTT,CAWSVHTGELFF
TRBD1,TRBJ2-7,14,once,TRBV5-6,TGTGCCAGCAGCTCGGGACAGGGCCCCTACGAGCAGTACTTC,CASSSGQGPYEQYF
NA,TRBJ1-2,14,NA,TRBV6-2/TRBV6-3,TGTGCCAGCAGTTCCACTAAGGGACATTTCGGCTACACCTTC,CASSSTKGHFGYTF
TRBD2,TRBJ2-1,14,NA,TRBV7-2,TGTGCCAGCAGCTGGGGGGGAGGTCAGGATGAGCAGTTCTTC,CASSWGGGQDEQFF
NA,TRBJ1-2,15,NA,TRBV4-1,TGCGCCAGCAGCCTTTTATCCGGTCTGCTCGATGGCTACACCTTC,CASSLLSGLLDGYTF
NA,TRBJ1-2,13,once,TRBV5-4,TGTGCCAGCAGCGTGGACGGAAGCTATGGCTACACCTTC,CASSVDGSYGYTF
NA,TRBJ1-5,13,NA,TRBV4-3,TGCGCCAGCAGCCAAGATTCGGCTCAGCCCCAGCATTTT,CASSQDSAQPQHF
NA,TRBJ2-7,14,NA,TRBV12-3/TRBV12-4,TGTGCCAGCAGGGGGACTGCCTACCGGGGCGAGCAGTACTTC,CASRGTAYRGEQYF
NA,TRBJ2-6,21,once,TRBV18,TGTGCCAGCTCACCACGTGGAGGAATAGGGGGTTTTGCTTCTGGGGCCAACGTCCTGACTTTC,CASSPRGGIGGFASGANVLTF
NA,TRBJ2-5,12,once,TRBV2,TGTGCCACCCGGGACACCCAAGAGACCCAGTACTTC,CATRDTQETQYF
NA,TRBJ2-7,11,NA,TRBV5-4,TGTGCCAGCAGCTCCCGGCACGAGCAGTACTTC,CASSSRHEQYF
TRBD1,TRBJ1-3,15,NA,TRBV9,TGTGCCAGCAGCGTAGGGGACAGGGATGGAAACACCATATATTTT,CASSVGDRDGNTIYF
TRBD1,TRBJ1-2,15,once,TRBV28,TGTGCCAGCAGTCTACGACAGGGGTGGACGAGAGGCTACACCTTC,CASSLRQGWTRGYTF
NA,TRBJ2-5,11,NA,TRBV29-1,TGCAGTACGCGGACCGGGGAGACCCAGTACTTC,CSTRTGETQYF
NA,TRBJ1-2,13,NA,TRBV25-1,TGTGCCGCCCTACGGTCCGGGTCCTATGGCTACACCTTC,CAALRSGSYGYTF
TRBD1,TRBJ2-4,17,NA,TRBV24-1,TGTGCCACCAGTCCCTGGGTGACAGGGGAGAACAAAAACATTCAGTACTTC,CATSPWVTGENKNIQYF
TRBD2,TRBJ2-1,15,once,TRBV20-1,TGCAGTGCCCACGGGACTAGCGGATACTACAATGAGCAGTTCTTC,CSAHGTSGYYNEQFF
NA,TRBJ1-1,13,NA,TRBV24-1,TGTGCCACCAGTGAAAAATGGAACACTGAAGCTTTCTTT,CATSEKWNTEAFF
NA,TRBJ1-3,14,NA,TRBV12-3/TRBV12-4,TGTGCCAGCAGTTCTATCCCCTCTGGAAACACCATATATTTT,CASSSIPSGNTIYF
NA,TRBJ1-6,16,NA,TRBV14,TGTGCCAGCAGCCGACTGAACAGGAGCAGCGGTTCACCCCTCCACTTT,CASSRLNRSSGSPLHF
NA,TRBJ1-1,15,once,TRBV6-5,TGTGCCAGCCTCCAGCCAGGTACCATGAACACTGAAGCTTTCTTT,CASLQPGTMNTEAFF